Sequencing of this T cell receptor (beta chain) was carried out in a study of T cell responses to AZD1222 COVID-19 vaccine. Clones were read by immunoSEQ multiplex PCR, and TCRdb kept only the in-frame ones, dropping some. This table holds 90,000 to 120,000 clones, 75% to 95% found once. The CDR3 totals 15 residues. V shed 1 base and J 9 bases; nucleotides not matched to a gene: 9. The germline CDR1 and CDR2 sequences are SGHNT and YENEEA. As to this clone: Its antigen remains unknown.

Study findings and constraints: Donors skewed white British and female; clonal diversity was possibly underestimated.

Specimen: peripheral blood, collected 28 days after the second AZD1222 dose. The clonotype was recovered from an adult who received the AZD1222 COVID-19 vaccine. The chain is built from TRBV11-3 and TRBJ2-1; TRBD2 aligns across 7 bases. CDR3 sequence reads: CASSLGRGSRVEQFF. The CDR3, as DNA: TGTGCCAGCAGCTTAGGGCGCGGGAGTAGGGTTGAGCAGTTCTTC.